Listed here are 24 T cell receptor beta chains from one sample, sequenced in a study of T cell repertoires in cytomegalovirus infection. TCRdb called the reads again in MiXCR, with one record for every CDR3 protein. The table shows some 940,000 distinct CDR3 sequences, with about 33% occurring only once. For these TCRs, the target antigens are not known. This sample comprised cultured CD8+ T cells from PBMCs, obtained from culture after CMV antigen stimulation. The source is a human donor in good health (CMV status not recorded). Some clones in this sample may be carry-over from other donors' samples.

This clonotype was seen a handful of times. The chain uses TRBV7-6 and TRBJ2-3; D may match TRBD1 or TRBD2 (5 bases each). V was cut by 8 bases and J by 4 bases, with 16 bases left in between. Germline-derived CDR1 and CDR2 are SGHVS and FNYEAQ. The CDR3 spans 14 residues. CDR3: CASSQEAAPDTQYF. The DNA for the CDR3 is TGTGCCAGCTCACAGGAGGCAGCCCCAGATACGCAGTATTTT.

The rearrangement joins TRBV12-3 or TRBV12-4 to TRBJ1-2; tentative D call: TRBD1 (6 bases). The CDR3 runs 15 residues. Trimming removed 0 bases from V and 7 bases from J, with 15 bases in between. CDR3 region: CASSLAGRGAGGYTF. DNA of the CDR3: TGTGCCAGCAGTTTAGCGGGGAGGGGGGCTGGTGGCTACACCTTC.

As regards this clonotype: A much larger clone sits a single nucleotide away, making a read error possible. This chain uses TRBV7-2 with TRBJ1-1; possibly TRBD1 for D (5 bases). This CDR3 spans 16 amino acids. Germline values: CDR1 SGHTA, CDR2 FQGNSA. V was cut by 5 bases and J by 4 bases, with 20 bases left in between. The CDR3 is CASSPWDGGSGTEAFF. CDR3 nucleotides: TGTGCCAGCAGCCCCTGGGACGGGGGGAGCGGCACTGAAGCTTTCTTT.

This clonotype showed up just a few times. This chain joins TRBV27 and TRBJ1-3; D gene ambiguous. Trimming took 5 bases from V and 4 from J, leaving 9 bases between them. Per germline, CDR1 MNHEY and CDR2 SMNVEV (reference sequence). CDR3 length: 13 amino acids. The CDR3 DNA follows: TGTGCCAGCAGTGCGCCCGGGGGAAACACCATATATTTT. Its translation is CASSAPGGNTIYF.

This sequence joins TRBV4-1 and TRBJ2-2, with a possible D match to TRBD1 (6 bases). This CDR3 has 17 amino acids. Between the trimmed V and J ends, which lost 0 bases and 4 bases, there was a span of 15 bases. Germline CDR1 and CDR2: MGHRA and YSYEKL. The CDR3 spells CASSQDPGKGGTGELFF. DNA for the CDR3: TGCGCCAGCAGCCAAGACCCCGGAAAAGGGGGCACCGGGGAGCTGTTTTTT.

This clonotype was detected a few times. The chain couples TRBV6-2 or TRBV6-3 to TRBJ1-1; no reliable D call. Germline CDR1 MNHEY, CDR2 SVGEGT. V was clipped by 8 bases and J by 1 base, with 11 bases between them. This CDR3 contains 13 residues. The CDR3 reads CASVPFGNTEAFF. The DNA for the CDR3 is TGTGCCAGCGTGCCTTTCGGGAACACTGAAGCTTTCTTT.

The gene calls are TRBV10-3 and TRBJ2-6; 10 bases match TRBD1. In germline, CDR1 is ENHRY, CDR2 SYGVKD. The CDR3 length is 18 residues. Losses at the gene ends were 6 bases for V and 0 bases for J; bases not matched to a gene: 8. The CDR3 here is CAIRVRTGGLSGANVLTF. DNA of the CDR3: TGTGCCATCAGGGTAAGGACAGGGGGACTCTCTGGGGCCAACGTCCTGACTTTC.

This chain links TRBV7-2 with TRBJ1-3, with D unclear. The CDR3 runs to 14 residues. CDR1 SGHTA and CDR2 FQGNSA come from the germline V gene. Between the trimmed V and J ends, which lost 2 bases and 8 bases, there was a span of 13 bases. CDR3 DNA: TGTGCCAGCAGCTTATCAGCCTCCGTGGACACCATATATTTT. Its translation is CASSLSASVDTIYF.

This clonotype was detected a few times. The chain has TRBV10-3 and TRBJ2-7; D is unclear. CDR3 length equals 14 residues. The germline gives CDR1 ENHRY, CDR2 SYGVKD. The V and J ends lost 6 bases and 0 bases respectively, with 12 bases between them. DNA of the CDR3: TGTGCCATCAGGGACCAGATAGGCTCCTACGAGCAGTACGTC. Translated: CAIRDQIGSYEQYV.

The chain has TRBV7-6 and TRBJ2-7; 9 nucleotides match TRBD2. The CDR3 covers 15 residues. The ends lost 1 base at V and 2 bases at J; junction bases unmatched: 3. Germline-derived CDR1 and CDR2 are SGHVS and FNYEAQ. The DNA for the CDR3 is TGTGCCAGCAGCTTAGGGTCTAGCGGGACCTACGAGCAGTACTTC. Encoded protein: CASSLGSSGTYEQYF.

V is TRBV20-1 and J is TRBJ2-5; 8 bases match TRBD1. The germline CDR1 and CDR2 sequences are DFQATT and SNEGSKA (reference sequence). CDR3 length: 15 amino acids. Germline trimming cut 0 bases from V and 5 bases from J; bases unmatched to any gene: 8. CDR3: CSARDPLDRDETQYF. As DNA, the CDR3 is TGCAGTGCTAGAGACCCTTTGGACAGGGACGAGACCCAGTACTTC.

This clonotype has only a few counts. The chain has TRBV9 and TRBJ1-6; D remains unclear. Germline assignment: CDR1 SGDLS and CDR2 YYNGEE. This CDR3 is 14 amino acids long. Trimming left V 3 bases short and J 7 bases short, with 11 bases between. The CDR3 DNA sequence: TGTGCCAGCAGCGAAGGCAGAATCAATTCACCCCTCCACTTT. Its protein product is CASSEGRINSPLHF.

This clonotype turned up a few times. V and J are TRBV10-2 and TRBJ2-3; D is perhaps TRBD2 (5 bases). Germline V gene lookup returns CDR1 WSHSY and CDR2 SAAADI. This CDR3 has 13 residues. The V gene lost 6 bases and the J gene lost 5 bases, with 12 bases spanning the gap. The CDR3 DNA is TGCGCCAGCAGGGAGGACCTTCAAGATACGCAGTATTTT. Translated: CASREDLQDTQYF.

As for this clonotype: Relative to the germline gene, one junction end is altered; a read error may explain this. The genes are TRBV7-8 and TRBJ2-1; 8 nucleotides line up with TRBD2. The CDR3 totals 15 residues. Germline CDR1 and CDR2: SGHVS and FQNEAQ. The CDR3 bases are TGTGTCAGCAGCCTCCGGGGGGGCCTAAGAAATGAGCAGTGCTTC. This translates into CVSSLRGGLRNEQCF.

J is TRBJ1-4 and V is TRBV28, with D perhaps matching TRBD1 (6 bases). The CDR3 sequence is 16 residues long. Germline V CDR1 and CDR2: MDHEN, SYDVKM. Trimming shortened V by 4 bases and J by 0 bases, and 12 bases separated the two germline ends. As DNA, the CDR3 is TGTGCCAGCAGTTCGACAGGACTAACAACTAATGAAAAACTGTTTTTT. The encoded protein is CASSSTGLTTNEKLFF.

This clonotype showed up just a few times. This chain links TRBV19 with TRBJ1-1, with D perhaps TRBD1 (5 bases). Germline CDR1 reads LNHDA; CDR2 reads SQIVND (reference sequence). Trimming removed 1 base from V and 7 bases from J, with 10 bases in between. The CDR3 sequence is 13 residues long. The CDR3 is CASSIGYGGEAFF. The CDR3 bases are TGTGCCAGTAGTATAGGGTACGGGGGTGAAGCTTTCTTT. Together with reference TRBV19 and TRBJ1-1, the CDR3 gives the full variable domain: DGGITQSPKYLFRKEGQNVTLSCEQNLNHDAMYWYRQDPGQGLRLIYYSQIVNDFQKGDIAEGYSVSREKKESFPLTVTSAQKNPTAFYLCASSIGYGGEAFFGQGTRLTVV.

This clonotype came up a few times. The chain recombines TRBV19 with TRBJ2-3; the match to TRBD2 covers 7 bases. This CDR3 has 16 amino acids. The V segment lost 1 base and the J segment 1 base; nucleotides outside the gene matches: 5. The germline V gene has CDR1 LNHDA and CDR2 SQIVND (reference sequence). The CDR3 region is CASSIGRSGGTDTQYF. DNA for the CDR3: TGTGCCAGTAGTATAGGTCGGAGCGGGGGCACAGATACGCAGTATTTT.

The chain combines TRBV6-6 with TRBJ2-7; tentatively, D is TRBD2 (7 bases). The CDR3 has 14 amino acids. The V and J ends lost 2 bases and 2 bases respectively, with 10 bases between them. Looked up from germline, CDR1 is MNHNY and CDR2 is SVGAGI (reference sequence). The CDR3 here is CASSYGGATYEQYF. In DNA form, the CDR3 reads TGTGCCAGCAGTTACGGGGGGGCGACCTACGAGCAGTACTTC.

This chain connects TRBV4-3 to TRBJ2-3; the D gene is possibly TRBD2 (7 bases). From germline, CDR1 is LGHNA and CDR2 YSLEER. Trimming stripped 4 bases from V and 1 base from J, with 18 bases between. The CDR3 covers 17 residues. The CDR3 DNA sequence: TGCGCCAGCAGCCTAGTAGGAGGGGGGGCAGGCACAGATACGCAGTATTTT. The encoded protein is CASSLVGGGAGTDTQYF.

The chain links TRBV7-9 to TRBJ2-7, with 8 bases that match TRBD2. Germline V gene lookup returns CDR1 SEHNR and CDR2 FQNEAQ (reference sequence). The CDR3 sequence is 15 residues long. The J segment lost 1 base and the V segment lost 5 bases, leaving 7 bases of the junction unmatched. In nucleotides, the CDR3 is TGTGCCAGCAGCCGGGGGGGCGGGGGGTCCTACGAGCAGTACTTC. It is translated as CASSRGGGGSYEQYF.

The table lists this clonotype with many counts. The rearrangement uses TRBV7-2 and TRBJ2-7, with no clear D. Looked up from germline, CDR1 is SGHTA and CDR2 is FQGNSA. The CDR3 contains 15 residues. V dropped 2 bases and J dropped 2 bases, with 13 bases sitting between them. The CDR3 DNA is TGTGCCAGCAGCTTACTCTTTCCAGGCCCCTACGAGCAGTACGTC. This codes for CASSLLFPGPYEQYV.

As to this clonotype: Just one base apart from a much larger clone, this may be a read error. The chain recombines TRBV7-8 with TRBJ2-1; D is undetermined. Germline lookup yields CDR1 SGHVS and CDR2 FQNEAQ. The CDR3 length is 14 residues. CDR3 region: CVSSLEATSIEQFF. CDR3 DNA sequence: TGTGTCAGCAGCTTAGAGGCCACCAGTATTGAGCAGTTCTTC.

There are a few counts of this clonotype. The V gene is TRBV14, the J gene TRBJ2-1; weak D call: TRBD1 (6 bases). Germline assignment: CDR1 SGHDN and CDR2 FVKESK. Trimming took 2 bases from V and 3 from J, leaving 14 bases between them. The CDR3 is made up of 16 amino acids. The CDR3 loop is CASSQPGQGHYNEQFF. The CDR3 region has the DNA TGTGCCAGCAGCCAACCAGGCCAGGGACACTACAATGAGCAGTTCTTC.

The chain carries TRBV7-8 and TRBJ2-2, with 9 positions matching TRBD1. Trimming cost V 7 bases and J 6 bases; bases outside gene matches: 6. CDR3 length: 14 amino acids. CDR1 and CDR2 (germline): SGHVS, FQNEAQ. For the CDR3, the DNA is TGTGCCAGCATCCCCGGGACAGGGCCCGGGGAGCTGTTTTTT. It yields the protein CASIPGTGPGELFF.